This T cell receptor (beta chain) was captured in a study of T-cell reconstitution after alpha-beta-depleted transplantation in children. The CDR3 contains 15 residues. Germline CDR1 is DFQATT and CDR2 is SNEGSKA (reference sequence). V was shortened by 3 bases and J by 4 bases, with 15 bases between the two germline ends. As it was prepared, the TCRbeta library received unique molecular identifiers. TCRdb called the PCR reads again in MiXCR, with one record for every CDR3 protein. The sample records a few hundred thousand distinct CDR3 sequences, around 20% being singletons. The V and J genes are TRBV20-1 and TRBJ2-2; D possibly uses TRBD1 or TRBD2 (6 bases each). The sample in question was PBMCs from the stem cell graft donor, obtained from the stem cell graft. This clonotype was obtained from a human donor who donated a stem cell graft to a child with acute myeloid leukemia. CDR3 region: CSASGGHPSTGELFF. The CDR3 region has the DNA TGCAGTGCTAGCGGGGGACATCCTTCCACCGGGGAGCTGTTTTTT.